One and the same sample provided the 18 T cell receptor beta chains below, sequenced in a study of radiotherapy plus CTLA-4 blockade in lung cancer. Sequencing used immunoSEQ multiplex PCR; TCRdb keeps in-frame clones, though not all of them. Here the sample spans 65,000 to 95,000 clones, around 86% being singletons. Sequenced material: peripheral blood, taken from a patient treated with radiotherapy plus ipilimumab. The receptors derive from a human donor with non-small cell lung cancer that progressed on radiotherapy plus ipilimumab.

This chain joins TRBV20-1 and TRBJ2-1; D unresolved. The CDR3 contains 10 residues. Germline V gives CDR1 DFQATT, CDR2 SNEGSKA (reference sequence). The ends were cut back, 6 bases at V and 9 bases at J, with 9 bases in the middle. The CDR3 DNA follows: TGCAGTGCGGGAATCGGTGAGCAGTTCTTC. It translates to CSAGIGEQFF.

The genes are TRBV30 and TRBJ1-2, with 7 bases that match TRBD1. This CDR3 has 14 residues. The J segment lost 8 bases and the V segment lost 2 bases, leaving 11 bases of the junction unmatched. Germline V CDR1 and CDR2: GTSNPN, SVGIG (reference sequence). The CDR3: CAWSNTQGLSGYTF. For the CDR3, the DNA is TGTGCCTGGAGTAACACACAGGGGTTAAGCGGCTACACCTTC.

Of note for this clone: The sample contains more than one DNA sequence encoding this CDR3. The V call is TRBV6-5, the J call TRBJ2-1, with a tentative D call TRBD1 (5 bases). The germline V gene encodes CDR1 MNHEY and CDR2 SVGAGI. CDR3 length: 13 amino acids. Deletions cut 5 bases from V and 4 bases from J, with 9 bases between. The CDR3 coding sequence is TGTGCCAGCAGTACACAGGATTACAATGAGCAGTTCTTC. It specifies CASSTQDYNEQFF.

This chain uses TRBV2 with TRBJ2-7; D perhaps matches TRBD2 (6 bases). Germline CDR1 is SNHLY and CDR2 is FYNNEI. Trimming left V 8 bases short and J 3 bases short, with 8 bases between. The CDR3 length is 11 residues. The CDR3 region has the DNA TGTGCCAGCTGGCGGGACTACGAGCAGTACTTC. This encodes CASWRDYEQYF.

The chain links TRBV19 to TRBJ2-7; 7 bases fit TRBD1. The CDR3 extends over 13 amino acids. V shed 4 bases, J shed 3 bases, and the junction held 3 bases outside the gene matches. Germline V gene sequence: CDR1 LNHDA, CDR2 SQIVND (reference sequence). The CDR3 region has the DNA TGTGCCAGTAGTAGACAGGGCCACTACGAGCAGTACTTC. Amino acid sequence: CASSRQGHYEQYF.

The chain combines TRBV2 with TRBJ2-7, with unresolved D. Germline V gene sequence: CDR1 SNHLY, CDR2 FYNNEI. The CDR3 sequence is 13 residues long. The V end lost 6 bases, the J end lost 2 bases, and 11 bases lay between the germline ends. CDR3 DNA sequence: TGTGCCAGCAGCCCGGACGCTGCCTACGAGCAGTACTTC. Translating gives CASSPDAAYEQYF.

The chain employs TRBV19 and TRBJ1-5; TRBD1 might be the D (5 bases). Per germline, CDR1 LNHDA and CDR2 SQIVND (reference sequence). V lost 8 bases and J 1 base, leaving 21 bases between the germline ends. The CDR3 totals 17 residues. In DNA, the CDR3 is TGTGCCAGTCGAAGCCACATCTCCGGGGACAGCAATCAGCCCCAGCATTTT. Amino acids: CASRSHISGDSNQPQHF.

J is TRBJ2-1 and V is TRBV5-1; 8 bases line up with TRBD2. Trimming at V came to 0 bases and at J to 3 bases, leaving 5 bases not matched to a gene. Germline loops: CDR1 SGHRS, CDR2 YFSETQ. The CDR3 spans 16 residues. The CDR3 nucleotides are TGCGCCAGCAGCTTGGTGGGTGCGGGAGGCTACAATGAGCAGTTCTTC. This sequence encodes CASSLVGAGGYNEQFF.

The V gene is TRBV4-1, the J gene TRBJ1-5, with D possibly TRBD1 on 5 matching bases. CDR3 size: 14 residues. Trimming left V 2 bases short and J 0 bases short, with 5 bases between. In germline, CDR1 is MGHRA, CDR2 YSYEKL. As DNA, the CDR3 is TGCGCCAGCAGCCAAAGGGGTAGCAATCAGCCCCAGCATTTT. It specifies CASSQRGSNQPQHF.

The gene calls are TRBV2 and TRBJ2-1; 7 positions agree with TRBD2. The CDR3 loop spans 16 amino acids. Germline CDR1 is SNHLY and CDR2 is FYNNEI. V was pared by 7 bases and J by 1 base, with 10 bases of the junction left unmatched. As DNA, the CDR3 is TGTGCCAGCAAACGGACTCGCGGGGGATCCTACAATGAGCAGTTCTTC. The encoded protein is CASKRTRGGSYNEQFF.

V gene TRBV14 combines with J gene TRBJ1-1; no clear D. This CDR3 region has 13 residues. Trimming cost V 1 base and J 2 bases, with 5 bases left between them. Germline V gives CDR1 SGHDN, CDR2 FVKESK. In DNA form, the CDR3 reads TGTGCCAGCAGCCAAGTAGTCAACACTGAAGCTTTCTTT. Amino acid sequence: CASSQVVNTEAFF.

The V call is TRBV5-1, the J call TRBJ2-2; 7 nucleotides match TRBD1. The CDR3 is 16 amino acids. With 0 bases clipped from V and 4 bases from J, the junction kept 6 bases outside the gene matches. Germline CDR1 and CDR2: SGHRS and YFSETQ. The CDR3 protein is CASSLAIGGGTGELFF. The CDR3 DNA sequence: TGCGCCAGCAGCTTGGCCATAGGGGGCGGCACCGGGGAGCTGTTTTTT.

The chain couples TRBV28 to TRBJ2-1; D is unclear. This CDR3 is built from 14 residues. Trimming removed 8 bases at V and 4 bases at J, with 15 bases between. Germline CDR1 MDHEN, CDR2 SYDVKM. The chain's CDR3 is CASQKYLAYNEQFF. CDR3 in DNA: TGTGCCAGCCAGAAGTATTTGGCTTACAATGAGCAGTTCTTC.

This clone was seen a few times. The rearrangement links TRBV27 to TRBJ1-5; a possible D gene is TRBD1 (5 bases). Trimming removed 3 bases at V and 3 bases at J, with 9 bases between. CDR1 and CDR2 (germline): MNHEY, SMNVEV (reference sequence). CDR3 length: 14 amino acids. CDR3 sequence (DNA): TGTGCCAGCAGTTTCCAGGGCCCCAATCAGCCCCAGCATTTT. Its translation is CASSFQGPNQPQHF.

This rearrangement joins TRBV14 to TRBJ1-1, with D hard to call. The V and J ends lost 6 bases and 8 bases respectively, with 16 bases between them. The length of the CDR3 is 13 residues. Germline V gene lookup returns CDR1 SGHDN and CDR2 FVKESK. Here the CDR3 reads CASRQSRVGEAFF. The CDR3 region has the DNA TGTGCCAGCAGGCAGAGCCGGGTAGGAGAAGCTTTCTTT.

V and J are TRBV16 and TRBJ1-2; tentatively, D is TRBD1 (5 bases). The CDR3 is made up of 16 amino acids. V was trimmed by 5 bases and J by 2 bases, leaving 18 bases between them. Germline lookup yields CDR1 KGHSY and CDR2 FQNENV. As DNA, the CDR3 is TGTGCCAGCAGCGCAGCTTGGGACGGAGGGAACTATGGCTACACCTTC. As protein: CASSAAWDGGNYGYTF.

V usage is TRBV30 and J usage is TRBJ2-3, with 8 bases fitting TRBD2. The CDR3 length is 15 residues. The germline V gene encodes CDR1 GTSNPN and CDR2 SVGIG (reference sequence). The V gene end was trimmed by 0 bases and the J gene end by 7 bases; junction bases not matched to a gene: 9. This chain's CDR3 is CAWSVRGGRAHTQYF. The CDR3 region has the DNA TGTGCCTGGAGTGTACGGGGGGGGAGGGCCCATACGCAGTATTTT.

V usage is TRBV6-1 and J usage is TRBJ2-7; TRBD1 might be the D (6 bases). Germline CDR1 MNHNS, CDR2 SASEGT. This CDR3 has 13 residues. The V end was cut by 4 bases, the J end by 3 bases, with 10 bases between. The CDR3 DNA reads as TGTGCCAGCAGTGCTGGGGGCGGCTACGAGCAGTACTTC. Its protein product is CASSAGGGYEQYF.